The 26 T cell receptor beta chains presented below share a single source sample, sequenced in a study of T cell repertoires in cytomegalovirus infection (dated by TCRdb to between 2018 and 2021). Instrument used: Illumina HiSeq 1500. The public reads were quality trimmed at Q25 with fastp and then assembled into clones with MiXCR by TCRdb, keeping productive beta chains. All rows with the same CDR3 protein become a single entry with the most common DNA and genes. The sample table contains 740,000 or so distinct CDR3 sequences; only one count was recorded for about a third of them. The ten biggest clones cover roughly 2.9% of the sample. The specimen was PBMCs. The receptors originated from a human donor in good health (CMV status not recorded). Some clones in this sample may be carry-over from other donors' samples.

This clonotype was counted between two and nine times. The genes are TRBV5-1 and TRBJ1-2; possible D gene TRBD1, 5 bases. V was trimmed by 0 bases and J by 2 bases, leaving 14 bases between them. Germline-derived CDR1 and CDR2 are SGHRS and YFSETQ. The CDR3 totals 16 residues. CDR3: CASSLDIGANNYGYTF. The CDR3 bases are TGCGCCAGCAGCTTGGATATAGGGGCGAACAACTATGGCTACACCTTC.

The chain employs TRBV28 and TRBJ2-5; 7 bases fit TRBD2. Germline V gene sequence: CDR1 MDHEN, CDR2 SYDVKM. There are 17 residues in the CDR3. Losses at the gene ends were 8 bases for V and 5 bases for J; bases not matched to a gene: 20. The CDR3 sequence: CASWTKIKREGLETQYF. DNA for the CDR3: TGTGCCAGCTGGACCAAAATTAAGCGGGAAGGTCTGGAGACCCAGTACTTC.

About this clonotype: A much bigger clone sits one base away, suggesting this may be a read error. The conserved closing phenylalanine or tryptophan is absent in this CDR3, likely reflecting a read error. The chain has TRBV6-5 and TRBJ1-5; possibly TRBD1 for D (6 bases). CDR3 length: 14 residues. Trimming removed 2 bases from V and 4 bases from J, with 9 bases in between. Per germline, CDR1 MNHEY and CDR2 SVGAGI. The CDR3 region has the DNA TGTGCCAGCAGTTACCTGGGGGCGAATCAGCCCCAGCATTGT. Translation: CASSYLGANQPQHC.

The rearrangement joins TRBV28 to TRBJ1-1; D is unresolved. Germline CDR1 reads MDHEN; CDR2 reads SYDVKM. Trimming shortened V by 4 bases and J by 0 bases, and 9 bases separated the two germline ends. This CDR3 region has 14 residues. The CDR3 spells CASSYEVMNTEAFF. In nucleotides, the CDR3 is TGTGCCAGCAGTTATGAGGTGATGAACACTGAAGCTTTCTTT.

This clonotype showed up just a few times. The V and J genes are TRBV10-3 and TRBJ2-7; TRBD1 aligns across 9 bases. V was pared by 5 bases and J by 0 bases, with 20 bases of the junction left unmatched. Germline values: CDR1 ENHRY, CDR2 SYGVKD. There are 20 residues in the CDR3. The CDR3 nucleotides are TGTGCCATCAGTAGGATCCCGGGACAGGGTGTAGGAGCTACCTCCTACGAGCAGTACTTC. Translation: CAISRIPGQGVGATSYEQYF.

The CDR3 loop reads CASSLGDRYQETQYF. In DNA form, the CDR3 reads TGTGCCAGCAGCTTAGGGGACAGATACCAAGAGACCCAGTACTTC. The gene calls are TRBV7-2 and TRBJ2-5, with 7 bases lining up with TRBD1. After removal of 1 base from V and 0 bases from J, the junction contained 2 bases not matched to a gene. There are 15 residues in the CDR3. Germline V gene sequence: CDR1 SGHTA, CDR2 FQGNSA.

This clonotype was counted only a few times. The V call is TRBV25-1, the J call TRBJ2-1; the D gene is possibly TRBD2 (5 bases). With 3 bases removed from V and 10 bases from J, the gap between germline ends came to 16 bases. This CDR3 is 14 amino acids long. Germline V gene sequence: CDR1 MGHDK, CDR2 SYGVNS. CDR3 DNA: TGTGCCAGCAGTGAGGACGGTCCCTCGGGGGAGCAGTTCTTC. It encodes CASSEDGPSGEQFF. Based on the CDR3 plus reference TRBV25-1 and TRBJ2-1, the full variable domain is EADIYQTPRYLVIGTGKKITLECSQTMGHDKMYWYQQDPGMELHLIHYSYGVNSTEKGDLSSESTVSRIRTEHFPLTLESARPSHTSQYLCASSEDGPSGEQFFGPGTRLTVL.

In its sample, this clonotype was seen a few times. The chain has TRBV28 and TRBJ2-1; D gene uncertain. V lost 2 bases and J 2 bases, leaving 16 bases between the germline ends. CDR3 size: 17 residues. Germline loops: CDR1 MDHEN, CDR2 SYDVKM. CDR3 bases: TGTGCCAGCAGTTTAGAGCAAGACCACCCCACCTACAATGAGCAGTTCTTC. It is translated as CASSLEQDHPTYNEQFF.

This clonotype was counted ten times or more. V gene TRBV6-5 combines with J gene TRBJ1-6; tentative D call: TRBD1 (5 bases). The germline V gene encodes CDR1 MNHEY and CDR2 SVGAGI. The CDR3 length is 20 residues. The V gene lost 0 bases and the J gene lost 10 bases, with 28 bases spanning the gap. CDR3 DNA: TGTGCCAGCAGTTACTCGAAAGGGGTTCAGTTGGGGCGAGGTATATCACCCCTCCACTTT. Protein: CASSYSKGVQLGRGISPLHF.

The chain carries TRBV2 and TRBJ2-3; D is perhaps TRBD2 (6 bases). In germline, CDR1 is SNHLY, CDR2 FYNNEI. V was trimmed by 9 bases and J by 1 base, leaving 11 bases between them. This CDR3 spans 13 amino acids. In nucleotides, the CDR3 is TGTGCCAGAAAAGGGACTCGCACAGATACGCAGTATTTT. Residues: CARKGTRTDTQYF.

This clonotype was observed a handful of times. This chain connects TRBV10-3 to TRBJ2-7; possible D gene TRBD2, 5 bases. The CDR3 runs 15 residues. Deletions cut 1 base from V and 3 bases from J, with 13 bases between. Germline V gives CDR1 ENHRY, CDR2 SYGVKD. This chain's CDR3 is CAISELASRFYEQYF. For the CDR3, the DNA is TGTGCCATCAGTGAGTTGGCTAGCCGGTTCTACGAGCAGTACTTC.

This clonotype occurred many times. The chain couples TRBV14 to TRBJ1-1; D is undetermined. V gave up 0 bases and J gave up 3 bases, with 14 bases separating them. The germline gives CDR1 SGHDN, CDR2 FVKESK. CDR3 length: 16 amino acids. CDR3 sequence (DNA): TGTGCCAGCAGCCAAGATTGGTGGCGTGGGGACACTGAAGCTTTCTTT. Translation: CASSQDWWRGDTEAFF.

The CDR3 loop is CATSRVHPGTGVPDTQYF. DNA of the CDR3: TGTGCCACCAGCAGAGTTCATCCCGGGACAGGGGTGCCAGATACGCAGTATTTT. The V call is TRBV15, the J call TRBJ2-3, with 10 bases lining up with TRBD1. Trimming cost V 1 base and J 4 bases; bases outside gene matches: 11. This CDR3 comprises 18 residues. The germline V gene has CDR1 LNHNV and CDR2 YYDKDF (reference sequence). The whole variable domain, remainder taken from reference TRBV15 and TRBJ2-3, is DAMVIQNPRYQVTQFGKPVTLSCSQTLNHNVMYWYQQKSSQAPKLLFHYYDKDFNNEADTPDNFQSRRPNTSFCFLDIRSPGLGDTAMYLCATSRVHPGTGVPDTQYFGPGTRLTVL.

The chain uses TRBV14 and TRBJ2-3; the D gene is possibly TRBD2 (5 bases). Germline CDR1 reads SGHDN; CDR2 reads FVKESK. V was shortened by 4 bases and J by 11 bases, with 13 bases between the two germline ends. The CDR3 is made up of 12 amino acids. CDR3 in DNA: TGTGCCAGCAGCCCTAGCCGTTCAAAGCAGTATTTT. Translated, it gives CASSPSRSKQYF.

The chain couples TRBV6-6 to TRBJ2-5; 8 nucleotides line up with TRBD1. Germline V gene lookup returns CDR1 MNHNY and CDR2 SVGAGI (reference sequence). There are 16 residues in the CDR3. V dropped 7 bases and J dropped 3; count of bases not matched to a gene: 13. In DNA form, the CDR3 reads TGTGCCAGCACCATTGGGGACAGGACACAGAAAGAGACCCAGTACTTC. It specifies CASTIGDRTQKETQYF.

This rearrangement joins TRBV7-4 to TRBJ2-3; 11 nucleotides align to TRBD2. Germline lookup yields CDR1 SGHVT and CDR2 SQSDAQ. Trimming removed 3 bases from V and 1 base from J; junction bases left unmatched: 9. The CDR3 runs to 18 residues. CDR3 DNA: TGTGCCAGCAGCTTTCCTTTAGCGGGGGGGCCGGGCACAGATACGCAGTATTTT. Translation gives CASSFPLAGGPGTDTQYF. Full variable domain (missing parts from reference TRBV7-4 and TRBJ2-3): GAGVSQSPRYKVAKRGRDVALRCDSISGHVTLYWYRQTLGQGSEVLTYSQSDAQRDKSGRPSGRFSAERPERSVSTLKIQRTEQGDSAVYLCASSFPLAGGPGTDTQYFGPGTRLTVL.

CDR3 nucleotides: TGTGCCAGCAGCTTAGAAGTCTCCTACAATGAGCAGTTCTTC. It specifies CASSLEVSYNEQFF. The genes are TRBV7-9 and TRBJ2-1, with D uncertain. The V gene's germline CDR1 is SEHNR and CDR2 FQNEAQ (reference sequence). The CDR3 is made up of 14 amino acids. V lost 1 base and J 0 bases, leaving 4 bases between the germline ends.

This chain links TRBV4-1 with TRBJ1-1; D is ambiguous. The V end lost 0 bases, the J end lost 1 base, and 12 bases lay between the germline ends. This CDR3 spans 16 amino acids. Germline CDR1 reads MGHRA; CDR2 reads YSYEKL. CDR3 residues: CASSQDDPLPNTEAFF. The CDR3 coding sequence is TGCGCCAGCAGCCAAGATGACCCCTTGCCGAACACTGAAGCTTTCTTT.

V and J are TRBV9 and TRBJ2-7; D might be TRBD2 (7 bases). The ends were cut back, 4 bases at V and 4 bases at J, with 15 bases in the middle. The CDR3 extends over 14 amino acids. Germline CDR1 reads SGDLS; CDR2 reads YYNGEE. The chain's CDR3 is CASSTRGREYEQYF. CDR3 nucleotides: TGTGCCAGCAGCACCCGGGGGCGGGAGTACGAGCAGTACTTC.

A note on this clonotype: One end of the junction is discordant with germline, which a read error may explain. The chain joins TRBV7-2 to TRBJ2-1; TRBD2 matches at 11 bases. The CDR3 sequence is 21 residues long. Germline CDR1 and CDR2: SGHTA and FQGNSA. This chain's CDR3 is CASSRTRWLAGGRRSYNEQLF. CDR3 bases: TGTGCCAGCAGCCGTACCCGTTGGCTAGCGGGAGGACGGAGGTCCTACAATGAGCAGTTATTC.

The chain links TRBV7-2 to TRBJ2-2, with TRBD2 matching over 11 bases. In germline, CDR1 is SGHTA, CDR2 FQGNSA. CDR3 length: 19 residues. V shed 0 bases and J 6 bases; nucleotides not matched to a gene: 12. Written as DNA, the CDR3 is TGTGCCAGCAGCTTAGCCGCAGTGGCTAGCGGGAGGAGGGCCGGGGAGCTGTTTTTT. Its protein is CASSLAAVASGRRAGELFF.

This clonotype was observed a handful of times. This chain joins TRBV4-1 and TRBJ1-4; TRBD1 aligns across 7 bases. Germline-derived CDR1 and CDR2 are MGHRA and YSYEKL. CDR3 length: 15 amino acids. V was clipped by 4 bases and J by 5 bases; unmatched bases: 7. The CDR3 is CASSRTQGRNEKLFF. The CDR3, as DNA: TGCGCCAGCAGCCGGACACAGGGGAGGAATGAAAAACTGTTTTTT.

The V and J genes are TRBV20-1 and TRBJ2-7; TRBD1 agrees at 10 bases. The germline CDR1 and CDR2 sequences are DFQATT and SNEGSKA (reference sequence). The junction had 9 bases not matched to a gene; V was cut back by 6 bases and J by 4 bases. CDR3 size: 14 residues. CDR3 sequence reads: CSARPRTGGYEQYF. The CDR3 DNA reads TGCAGTGCACGACCTCGGACAGGGGGTTACGAGCAGTACTTC.

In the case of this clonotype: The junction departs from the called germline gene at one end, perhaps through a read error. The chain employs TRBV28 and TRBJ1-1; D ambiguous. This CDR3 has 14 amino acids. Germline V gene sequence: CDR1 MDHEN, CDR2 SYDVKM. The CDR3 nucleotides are TGTGACAGCAGTTTATTTAGGGTGAACACTGAAGCTTTCTTT. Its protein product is CDSSLFRVNTEAFF.

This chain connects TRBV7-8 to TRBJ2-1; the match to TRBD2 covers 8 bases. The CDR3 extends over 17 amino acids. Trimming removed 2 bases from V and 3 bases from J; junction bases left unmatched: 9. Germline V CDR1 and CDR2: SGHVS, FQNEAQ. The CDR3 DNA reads TGTGCCAGCAGCTTATTTTCGCGGGGGGCCGACTACAATGAGCAGTTCTTC. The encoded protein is CASSLFSRGADYNEQFF.

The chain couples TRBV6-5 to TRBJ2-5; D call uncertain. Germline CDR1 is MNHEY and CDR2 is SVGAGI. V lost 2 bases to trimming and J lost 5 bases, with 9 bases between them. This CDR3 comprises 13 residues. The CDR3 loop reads CASSYTPYETQYF. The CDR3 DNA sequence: TGTGCCAGCAGTTACACACCTTATGAGACCCAGTACTTC.